This T cell receptor beta chain was profiled in a study of shared clonotypes between healthy human individuals. It was around 180 ng DNA, some 30,000 T cell genomes, that sorted-subset replicate PCRs used. This table comes from immunoSEQ multiplex PCR, and its TCRdb copy is limited to in-frame clones, with some not included. The sample carries 1 million to 1.2 million clones, approximately 77% recorded once. There are a few counts of this clone. Mismatch with germline at one junction end may stem from a read error. The receptor was derived from a man younger than 35 in good health. Some clones in this sample may be carry-over from other donors' samples. Sequenced material: memory CD4+ T cells from PBMCs. Subset defined: CD45RA-negative fraction.

The CDR3 region has the DNA TGCAGCGTAGAAGACCAAGGGGGCACTGAAGCTTTCTTT. Encoded protein: CSVEDQGGTEAFF. The chain carries TRBV29-1 and TRBJ1-1; maybe TRBD1 (6 bases). Germline CDR1 reads SQVTM; CDR2 reads ANQGSEA. The CDR3 has 13 residues.